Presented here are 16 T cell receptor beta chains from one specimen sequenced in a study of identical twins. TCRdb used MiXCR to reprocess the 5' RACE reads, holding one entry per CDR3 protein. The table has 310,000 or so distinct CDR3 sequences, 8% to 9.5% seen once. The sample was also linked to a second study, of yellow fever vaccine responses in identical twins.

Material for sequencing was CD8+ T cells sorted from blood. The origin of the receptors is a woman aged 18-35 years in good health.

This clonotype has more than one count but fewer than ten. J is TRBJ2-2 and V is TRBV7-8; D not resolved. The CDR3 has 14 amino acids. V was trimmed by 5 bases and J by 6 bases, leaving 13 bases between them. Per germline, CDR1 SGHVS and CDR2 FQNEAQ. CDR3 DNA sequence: TGTGCCAGCAGCGTCGGTGTAGGAGCCGGGGAGCTGTTTTTT. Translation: CASSVGVGAGELFF.

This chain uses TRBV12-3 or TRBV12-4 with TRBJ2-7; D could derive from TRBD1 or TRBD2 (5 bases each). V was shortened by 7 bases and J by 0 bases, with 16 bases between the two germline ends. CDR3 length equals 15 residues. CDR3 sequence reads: CASTSGTGHSYEQYF. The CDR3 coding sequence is TGTGCCAGCACTTCAGGGACCGGACACTCCTACGAGCAGTACTTC.

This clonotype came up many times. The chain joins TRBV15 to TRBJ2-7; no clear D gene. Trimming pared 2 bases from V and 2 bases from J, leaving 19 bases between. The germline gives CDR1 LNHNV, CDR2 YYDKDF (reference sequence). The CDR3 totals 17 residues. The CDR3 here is CATSRLSPRVKPYEQYF. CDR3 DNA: TGTGCCACCAGCAGACTCTCCCCCCGGGTTAAGCCCTACGAGCAGTACTTC.

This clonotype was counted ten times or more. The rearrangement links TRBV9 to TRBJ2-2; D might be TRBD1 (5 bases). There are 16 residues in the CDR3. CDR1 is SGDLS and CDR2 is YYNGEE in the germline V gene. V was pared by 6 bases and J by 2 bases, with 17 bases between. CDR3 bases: TGTGCCAGCAACACCCCCGGACATCCTAACACCGGGGAGCTGTTTTTT. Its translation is CASNTPGHPNTGELFF.

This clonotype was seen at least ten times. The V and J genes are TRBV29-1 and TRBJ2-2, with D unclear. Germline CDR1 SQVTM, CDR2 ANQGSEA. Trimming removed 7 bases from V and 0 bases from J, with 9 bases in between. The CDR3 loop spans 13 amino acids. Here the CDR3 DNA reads TGCAGCGCCTACAGTGCGAACACCGGGGAGCTGTTTTTT. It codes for CSAYSANTGELFF.

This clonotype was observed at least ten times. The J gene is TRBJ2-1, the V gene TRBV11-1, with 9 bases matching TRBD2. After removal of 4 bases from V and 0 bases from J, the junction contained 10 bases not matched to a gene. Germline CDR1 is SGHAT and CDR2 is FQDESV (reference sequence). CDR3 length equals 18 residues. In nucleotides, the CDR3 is TGTGCCAGCAGCTCAACCAGGACTAGCGAAAGCTCCTACAATGAGCAGTTCTTC. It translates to CASSSTRTSESSYNEQFF.

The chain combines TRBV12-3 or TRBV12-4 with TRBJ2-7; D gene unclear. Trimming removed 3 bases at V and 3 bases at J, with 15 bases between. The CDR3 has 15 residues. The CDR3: CASSLGVGMGYEQYF. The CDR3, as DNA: TGTGCCAGCAGTTTGGGTGTGGGGATGGGCTACGAGCAGTACTTC.

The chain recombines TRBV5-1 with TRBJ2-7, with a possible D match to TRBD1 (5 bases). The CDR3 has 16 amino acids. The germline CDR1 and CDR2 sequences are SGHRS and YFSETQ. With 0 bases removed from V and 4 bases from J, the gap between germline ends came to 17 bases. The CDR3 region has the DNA TGCGCCAGCAGCTTGGGCGGACACTCCATAGATTACGAGCAGTACTTC. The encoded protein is CASSLGGHSIDYEQYF.

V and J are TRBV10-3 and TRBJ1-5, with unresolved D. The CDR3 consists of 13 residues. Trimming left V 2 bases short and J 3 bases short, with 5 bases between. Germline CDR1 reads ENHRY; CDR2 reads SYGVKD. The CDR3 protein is CAISEEPNQPQHF. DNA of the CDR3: TGTGCCATCAGTGAGGAGCCCAATCAGCCCCAGCATTTT.

CDR3 nucleotide sequence: TGTGCCAGCAGTGACTCTACAGGGGGCTACAATGAGCAGTTCTTC. It codes for CASSDSTGGYNEQFF. This chain uses TRBV6-4 with TRBJ2-1; 8 nucleotides line up with TRBD1. The CDR3 is made up of 15 amino acids. After removal of 0 bases from V and 3 bases from J, the junction contained 1 base not matched to a gene. Germline V gene lookup returns CDR1 MRHNA and CDR2 SNTAGT.

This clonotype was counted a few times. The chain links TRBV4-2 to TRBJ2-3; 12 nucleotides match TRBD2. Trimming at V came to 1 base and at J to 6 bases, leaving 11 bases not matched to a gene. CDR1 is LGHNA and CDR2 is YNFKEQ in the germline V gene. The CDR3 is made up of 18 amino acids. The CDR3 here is CASSQGRASGRAGDTQYF. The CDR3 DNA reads TGTGCCAGCAGCCAAGGACGGGCTAGCGGGAGGGCCGGTGATACGCAGTATTTT.

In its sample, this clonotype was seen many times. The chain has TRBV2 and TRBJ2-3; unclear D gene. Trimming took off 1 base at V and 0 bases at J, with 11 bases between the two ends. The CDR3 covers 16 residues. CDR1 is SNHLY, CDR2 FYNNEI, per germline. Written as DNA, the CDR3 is TGTGCCAGCAGTGAAGGGGTCGGAACTAGCACAGATACGCAGTATTTT. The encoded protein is CASSEGVGTSTDTQYF.

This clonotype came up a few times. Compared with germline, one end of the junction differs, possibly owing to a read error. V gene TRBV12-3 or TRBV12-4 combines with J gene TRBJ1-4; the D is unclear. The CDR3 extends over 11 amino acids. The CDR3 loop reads CASSLGENLFF. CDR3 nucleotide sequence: TGTGCCAGCAGTTTAGGTGAAAATCTGTTTTTT.

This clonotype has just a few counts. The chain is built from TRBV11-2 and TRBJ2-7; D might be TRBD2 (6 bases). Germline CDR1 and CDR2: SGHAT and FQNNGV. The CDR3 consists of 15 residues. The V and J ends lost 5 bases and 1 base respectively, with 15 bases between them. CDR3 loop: CASSRWGVDSYEQYF. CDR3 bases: TGTGCCAGCAGCCGGTGGGGGGTGGATTCCTACGAGCAGTACTTC. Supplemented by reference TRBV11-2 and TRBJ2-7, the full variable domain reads EAGVAQSPRYKIIEKRQSVAFWCNPISGHATLYWYQQILGQGPKLLIQFQNNGVVDDSQLPKDRFSAERLKGVDSTLKIQPAKLEDSAVYLCASSRWGVDSYEQYFGPGTRLTVT.

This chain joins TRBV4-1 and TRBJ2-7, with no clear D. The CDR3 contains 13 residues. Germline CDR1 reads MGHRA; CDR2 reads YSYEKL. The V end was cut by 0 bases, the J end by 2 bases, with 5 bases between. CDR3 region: CASSQDSPYEQYF. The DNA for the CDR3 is TGCGCCAGCAGCCAAGATTCCCCCTACGAGCAGTACTTC.

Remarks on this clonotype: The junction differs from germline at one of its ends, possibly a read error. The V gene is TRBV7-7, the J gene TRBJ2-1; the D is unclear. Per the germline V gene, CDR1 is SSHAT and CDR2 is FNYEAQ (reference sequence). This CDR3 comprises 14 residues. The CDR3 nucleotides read TGTGCTAGCAGCTTAAGGGCCGACTGGAATGAGCAGTTCTTC. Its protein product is CASSLRADWNEQFF. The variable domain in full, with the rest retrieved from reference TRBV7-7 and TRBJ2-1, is GAGVSQSPRYKVTKRGQDVTLRCDPISSHATLYWYQQALGQGPEFLTYFNYEAQPDKSGLPSDRFSAERPEGSISTLTIQRTEQRDSAMYRCASSLRADWNEQFFGPGTRLTVL.